This TCR beta chain emerged from a study of Graves' ophthalmopathy and Graves' hyperthyroidism (dated by TCRdb to the late 2010s). For context, the study as a whole: Peripheral blood was collected at initial diagnosis, before any treatment. T-cell repertoires of thyroid tissue and blood were compared in several hyperthyroidism patients. TCR beta repertoire signatures were used to distinguish Graves' ophthalmopathy from Graves' hyperthyroidism and to predict progression to ophthalmopathy. In total, some 130 blood samples were TCR-sequenced: fewer than 50 ophthalmopathy, some 75 hyperthyroidism and some 17 hyperthyroidism-to-ophthalmopathy patients. To explore V-J signatures that distinguish ophthalmopathy from hyperthyroidism, a discovery set of around 100 patients was enrolled, made up of approximately 45 with ophthalmopathy and 55 to 65 with stable hyperthyroidism. An independent validation cohort comprised around 20 hyperthyroidism patients and over 15 patients who later progressed from hyperthyroidism to ophthalmopathy. Following sampling, methimazole starting at 30 mg daily was administered to hyperthyroidism patients, and high-dose intravenous methylprednisolone was administered to ophthalmopathy patients.

There are 13 amino acids in the CDR3, from cysteine to phenylalanine inclusive. Only CDR3 DNA is held: 39 bases, read in frame from base 1. In the germline V gene, CDR1 corresponds to SNHLY and CDR2 to FYNNEI. The trim is 6 bases for V and 7 bases for J, with a gap of 12 bases between the germline ends. With respect to this clonotype: Its target antigen remains unknown. No clone much larger than this one lies a single base away; base qualities are absent.

Here is what the overall study found, with its caveats: In cross-validation, the 13-signature model distinguished ophthalmopathy from stable hyperthyroidism with about 88% sensitivity and approximately 81% specificity, and in the test set the corresponding values were roughly 80% and 76%. In validation, the model predicted ophthalmopathy progression with 55% to 71% sensitivity and around 72% specificity; 12 predicted patients were CT-confirmed with GO in a median of about 7.1 months. No statistical method was used to set the sample size in advance, and the investigators knew which group each participant was assigned to. Most expanded thyroid clonotypes with a frequency above 0.001 also appeared in blood, which suggests that blood repertoires may reflect the immune response in the thyroid.

TCR beta CDR3 regions were amplified from RNA transcripts for repertoire sequencing. The first round was an RT-PCR using HTBI primers with the Qiagen OneStep RT-PCR kit, and this first round was followed by a second-round multiplex PCR, then size selection and purification. Libraries were sequenced paired-end with 100 bp reads on an Illumina HiSeq2000. The published analysis was carried out like this. SOAPnuke was used to process the reads, removing any read that contained adapters or uncalled bases, had a mean Phred below 15, or lacked an exact match to the constant primer or identifier. COPE v1.2.5 was used to merge high-quality paired reads. Clonotypes were defined as unique nucleotide sequences and were aligned to IMGT TRB V, D and J references using MiTCR v1.1. The analysis was limited to V-J combinations with a frequency above 0.0001, which together covered just over 98% of the repertoires. For each V-J combination, a TCR clonal expansion and chaos score was defined as F50 clonal expansion divided by the chaos observed in the TCRdist matrix. Welch's t-statistics and random forest were used to reduce the features to 10 to 15 V-J combinations, which were then used as input to a naive Bayes classifier. Thyroid-blood repertoire similarity was quantified with the Morisita-Horn index. TCRdb applied fastp at Q25 and MiXCR to the public reads, then kept only in-frame beta chains. Duplicate CDR3 protein sequences are folded into a single record with the most common DNA and genes. The V and J calls shown here were made by TCRdb, not taken from the authors' results. This sample comprises more than 550,000 distinct CDR3 sequences, 35% to 45% of them detected only once. The top ten constitute over 2.5% of the sample.

Ophthalmopathy patients had moderately to severely active disease, Clinical Activity Score of at least 3, NOSPECS grade of at least 4, and disease duration under 3 months. Patients with other autoimmune diseases, uncontrolled infections, pregnancy or lactation were excluded. Diagnosis was based on clinical symptoms, serum thyroxine, TRAb, thyroid ultrasound and orbital computed tomography. Using Ficoll-Paque density gradient centrifugation, PBMCs were isolated from 9.5 to 10 ml of fresh peripheral blood. Total RNA was extracted using Trizol reagent, and RNA quality was checked on an Agilent 2100 Bioanalyzer.

The clonotype comes from an adult man with Graves' ophthalmopathy. The chain couples TRBV2 to TRBJ2-2, with an unclear D gene assignment. The sequenced sample consisted of peripheral blood. The CDR3 amino acid sequence is: CASSQAPGGELFF. The nucleotides read TGTGCCAGCAGCCAAGCTCCAGGCGGGGAGCTGTTTTTT.